This TCR beta chain was recovered during a study of T cells in Graves' hyperthyroidism and ophthalmopathy (dated by TCRdb to the late 2010s). For the wider study: Peripheral blood was sampled at the time of initial diagnosis, prior to any treatment. To identify distinguishing TCR V-J signatures, a discovery cohort of about a hundred patients was used, comprising approximately 40 with Graves' ophthalmopathy and 55 to 65 with stable Graves' hyperthyroidism. After blood sampling, hyperthyroidism patients were treated with methimazole at a starting dose of 30 mg daily, and ophthalmopathy patients were treated with high-dose intravenous methylprednisolone. In addition, the study compared T-cell repertoires in thyroid tissue and in blood from several Graves' hyperthyroidism patients. The roughly 91 discovery patients were randomly divided into training and test sets at a 7:3 ratio. Whether ophthalmopathy could be predicted prospectively was tested in an independent validation cohort made up of roughly 20 hyperthyroidism patients plus 17 patients who later progressed to ophthalmopathy. TCR Vbeta CDR3 sequencing of 135 peripheral blood samples (over 40 ophthalmopathy, some 75 hyperthyroidism and some 17 progressor patients) is reported in the paper.

The TCR beta CDR3 regions were amplified from the RNA transcripts. The first round of RT-PCR for the TCR CDR3 was performed with the HTBI primer set and the Qiagen OneStep RT-PCR kit. Libraries were constructed in a second round of multiplex PCR, after which size selection and purification were performed. Libraries were sequenced paired-end with 100 bp reads on an Illumina HiSeq2000. In the original analysis: Raw data were processed with SOAPnuke, discarding reads with adapters, uncalled bases, mean Phred below 15, or no exact constant-primer or identifier match. COPE v1.2.5 was used to merge the high-quality paired reads, and each unique nucleotide sequence was defined as a clonotype. Clonotypes were aligned to IMGT TRBV, TRBD and TRBJ reference segments using MiTCR v1.1. Only V-J combinations with frequency above 0.0001, covering 98% to 99.2% of repertoires, were analysed. A TCS score was defined as the ratio of F50 (clonal expansion) to E x V (chaos), with BLOSUM62-based TCRdist applied between CDR3 peptides within each V-J. Welch's t-statistics and random forest reduced roughly 530 V-J features to under 15, which were used in a naive Bayes classifier (R e1071). Clones were called with MiXCR by TCRdb after fastp trimmed the public reads at Q25, and only in-frame beta chains were retained. Each CDR3 protein appears once, grouped with its most common genes and DNA. TCRdb, not the original authors, processed these V and J calls. The sample table contains hundreds of thousands of distinct CDR3 sequences; only one count was recorded for about a sixth of them. About 29% of the sample rests with the top ten.

Moderately to severely active disease, a Clinical Activity Score of at least 3, a NOSPECS grade of at least 4, and a duration under 3 months were present in ophthalmopathy patients. Exclusion was applied to patients with uncontrolled infections, other autoimmune diseases, pregnancy or lactation. Diagnoses were established on the basis of clinical symptoms, serum thyroxine and TRAb, thyroid ultrasound, and orbital computed tomography. PBMCs were isolated from 7.5 to 10 ml of fresh peripheral blood by Ficoll-Paque density gradient centrifugation. Trizol reagent was used to extract total RNA, and RNA quality was then checked on an Agilent 2100 Bioanalyzer. The full study reports these points: No statistical method was used to fix the sample size in advance, and group allocation was not hidden from the investigators. During validation, the model predicted progression to ophthalmopathy a median of approximately 6.5 months ahead of onset, with 60% to 71% sensitivity and more than 72% specificity. Most expanded thyroid clonotypes (frequency above 0.001) were also detected in blood, suggesting blood repertoires may reflect thyroid immune responses. In cross-validation, a model built on a 13 V-J signature told ophthalmopathy apart from stable hyperthyroidism with 87.88% sensitivity and about 81% specificity, and in testing the same model reached 80%/75%.

From the cysteine through the phenylalanine, the CDR3 covers 15 amino acids. Left in the record is the CDR3 DNA by itself, 45 bases read in frame from the first base. Trimming leaves V shorter by 4 bases and J shorter by 5 bases, with the junction holding 2 bases beyond the gene matches. The germline V gene sets CDR1 to SGHTA and CDR2 to FQGTGA. This clonotype was observed at least ten times. This receptor's antigen is unknown. There are no base qualities to consult, and no much larger clone falls within one base. Input material: blood. This TCR was sampled from a woman between 18 and 30 years old with Graves' ophthalmopathy. The V gene is TRBV7-3 and the J gene is TRBJ2-2; TRBD1 matches 12 bases in the middle. The nucleotides are TGTGCCAGCAGCTGGGGACAGGGGGCGACCGGGGAGCTGTTTTTT. Translated, this is CASSWGQGATGELFF.